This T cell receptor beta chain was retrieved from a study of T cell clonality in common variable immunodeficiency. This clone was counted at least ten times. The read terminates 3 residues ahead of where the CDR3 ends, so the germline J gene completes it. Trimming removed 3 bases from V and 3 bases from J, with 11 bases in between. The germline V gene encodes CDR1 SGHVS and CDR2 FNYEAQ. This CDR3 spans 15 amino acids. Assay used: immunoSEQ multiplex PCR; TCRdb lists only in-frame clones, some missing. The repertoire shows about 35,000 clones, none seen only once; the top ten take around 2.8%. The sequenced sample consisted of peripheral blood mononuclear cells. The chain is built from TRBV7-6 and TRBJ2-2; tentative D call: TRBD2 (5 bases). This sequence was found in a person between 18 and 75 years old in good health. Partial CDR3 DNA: TGTGCCAGCAGCTTCGGGGTTGAGCACACCGGGGAG. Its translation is CASSFGVEHTGE. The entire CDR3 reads CASSFGVEHTGELFF.